Below, 23 T cell receptor beta chains from the same sample are listed, as sequenced in a study of T-cell reconstitution after alpha-beta-depleted transplantation in children. Unique molecular identifiers were built into the TCRbeta library. One entry per CDR3 protein results from TCRdb running MiXCR on the PCR reads. The table includes 250,000 to 400,000 distinct CDR3 sequences, around 25% detected once. Sequencing used PBMCs, mostly from graft donor cells, obtained 180 days after TCRalphabeta/CD19-depleted stem cell transplant. All receptors come from a male patient aged 10 to 17 who had a stem cell transplant for acute lymphoblastic leukemia, so the T cells may come from the graft donor.

The chain recombines TRBV5-1 with TRBJ2-1, with D perhaps TRBD2 (5 bases). CDR3 length: 16 amino acids. Germline-derived CDR1 and CDR2 are SGHRS and YFSETQ. V lost 3 bases and J lost 5, with 18 bases in between. CDR3 protein: CASSSRAHVGNNEQFF. CDR3 nucleotide sequence: TGCGCCAGCAGCTCGCGGGCCCACGTGGGTAACAATGAGCAGTTCTTC.

There are a few counts of this clonotype. V and J are TRBV15 and TRBJ2-3, with unresolved D. The V end was cut by 5 bases, the J end by 3 bases, with 18 bases between. The CDR3 extends over 16 amino acids. Germline lookup yields CDR1 LNHNV and CDR2 YYDKDF (reference sequence). The CDR3 region is CATSVRTPSLTDTQYF. In nucleotides, the CDR3 is TGTGCCACCAGCGTACGGACCCCCTCCCTGACAGATACGCAGTATTTT.

V is TRBV5-1 and J is TRBJ2-2; 9 nucleotides align to TRBD1. Germline V gene lookup returns CDR1 SGHRS and CDR2 YFSETQ. The CDR3 loop spans 16 amino acids. The V and J ends lost 4 bases and 4 bases, in that order; junction bases with no gene match: 8. The CDR3 loop reads CASSEGTGIFTGELFF. Written as DNA, the CDR3 is TGCGCCAGCAGCGAAGGGACAGGGATCTTCACCGGGGAGCTGTTTTTT.

This rearrangement joins TRBV20-1 to TRBJ2-5, with D possibly being TRBD1 (6 bases). Looked up from germline, CDR1 is DFQATT and CDR2 is SNEGSKA (reference sequence). The germline V and J ends were trimmed by 5 bases and 1 base, with 17 bases remaining between them. The CDR3 has 15 residues. This CDR3 reads CSAVKRADSQETQYF. CDR3 nucleotides: TGCAGTGCTGTAAAGAGAGCGGACAGCCAAGAGACCCAGTACTTC.

The CDR3 DNA reads as TGTGCCAGCAGTCTACAGCCGGGACAGAGAATTTCCTCTGGGGCCAACGTCCTGACTTTC. Translation: CASSLQPGQRISSGANVLTF. The rearrangement uses TRBV12-3 or TRBV12-4 and TRBJ2-6, with TRBD1 matching 7 bases. The V gene end was trimmed by 5 bases and the J gene end by 0 bases; junction bases not matched to a gene: 16. This CDR3 region has 20 residues.

Comment on this clonotype: A junction boundary mismatches the germline segment, possibly from a read error. This CDR3 reads CASSVEAAVSFNEQFF. CDR3 DNA sequence: TGTGCCAGCAGCGTAGAAGCGGCGGTCTCCTTCAATGAGCAGTTCTTC. The chain has TRBV9 and TRBJ2-1, with D possibly being TRBD2 (5 bases). This CDR3 contains 16 residues. The germline gives CDR1 SGDLS, CDR2 YYNGEE.

This clonotype was seen more than once but under ten times. The chain carries TRBV27 and TRBJ2-4, with TRBD1 identical over 8 bases. V was clipped by 5 bases and J by 6 bases; unmatched bases: 21. CDR1 and CDR2 from the germline V gene are MNHEY and SMNVEV (reference sequence). The CDR3 loop spans 19 amino acids. Here the CDR3 reads CASSRTGNVLHHPRNIQYF. In DNA form, the CDR3 reads TGTGCCAGCAGTCGGACAGGGAATGTTTTGCATCATCCGCGAAACATTCAGTACTTC.

This clonotype showed up just a few times. The V gene is TRBV20-1, the J gene TRBJ2-3; D gene ambiguous. With 1 base removed from V and 0 bases from J, the gap between germline ends came to 8 bases. The germline gives CDR1 DFQATT, CDR2 SNEGSKA (reference sequence). The CDR3 is 14 residues long. CDR3 nucleotide sequence: TGCAGTGCTAGAGGTTCGTGGAGCACAGATACGCAGTATTTT. This codes for CSARGSWSTDTQYF.

This clonotype was counted a few times. This chain joins TRBV29-1 and TRBJ2-7, with 10 positions matching TRBD1. From germline, CDR1 is SQVTM and CDR2 ANQGSEA. Losses at the gene ends were 3 bases for V and 4 bases for J; bases not matched to a gene: 12. This CDR3 region has 16 residues. DNA of the CDR3: TGCAGCGTTGATGATTTGCTAGGGACAGGGGAGTACGAGCAGTACTTC. Translated: CSVDDLLGTGEYEQYF.

The chain has TRBV11-2 and TRBJ1-5, with D possibly being TRBD1 (5 bases). V was pared by 1 base and J by 7 bases, with 14 bases between. CDR1 SGHAT and CDR2 FQNNGV come from the germline V gene. The CDR3 spans 15 residues. The CDR3 DNA follows: TGTGCCAGCAGCTTAGGTAGCCCGGGGCACCAGCCCCAGCATTTT. This gives the protein CASSLGSPGHQPQHF.

The gene calls are TRBV5-1 and TRBJ2-3; the match to TRBD2 covers 7 bases. The CDR3 is 14 residues long. Germline trimming cut 5 bases from V and 5 bases from J; bases unmatched to any gene: 8. From germline, CDR1 is SGHRS and CDR2 YFSETQ. CDR3 protein: CASRSGNEIDTQYF. The DNA for the CDR3 is TGCGCCAGCAGAAGCGGGAATGAGATAGATACGCAGTATTTT.

The chain combines TRBV20-1 with TRBJ2-4; 7 bases line up with TRBD2. This CDR3 spans 15 amino acids. CDR1 and CDR2 (germline): DFQATT, SNEGSKA (reference sequence). V lost 5 bases and J lost 2; bases outside the gene matches: 9. The CDR3 DNA sequence: TGCAGTGCTCATCTCATGGGGGGGACCAAAAACATTCAGTACTTC. It translates to CSAHLMGGTKNIQYF.

This clonotype was seen more than once but under ten times. The chain has TRBV5-1 and TRBJ1-1, with D perhaps TRBD1 (5 bases). Germline V gene data show CDR1 as SGHRS and CDR2 as YFSETQ. CDR3 length: 15 amino acids. The V and J ends lost 2 bases and 2 bases respectively, with 13 bases between them. CDR3 sequence reads: CASSFTGTANTEAFF. The CDR3 nucleotides are TGCGCCAGCAGCTTTACCGGGACGGCAAACACTGAAGCTTTCTTT. Together with reference TRBV5-1 and TRBJ1-1, the CDR3 gives the full variable domain: KAGVTQTPRYLIKTRGQQVTLSCSPISGHRSVSWYQQTPGQGLQFLFEYFSETQRNKGNFPGRFSGRQFSNSRSEMNVSTLELGDSALYLCASSFTGTANTEAFFGQGTRLTVV.

The chain combines TRBV29-1 with TRBJ1-1; D is undetermined. Trimming shortened V by 4 bases and J by 1 base, and 4 bases separated the two germline ends. The CDR3 covers 11 residues. Per the germline V gene, CDR1 is SQVTM and CDR2 is ANQGSEA. CDR3 coding DNA: TGCAGCGTTGTTAAGAACACTGAAGCTTTCTTT. Protein product: CSVVKNTEAFF.

The CDR3 region is CSAWDTSSNQPQHF. The CDR3 region has the DNA TGCAGTGCTTGGGACACCAGTAGCAATCAGCCCCAGCATTTT. This chain joins TRBV20-1 and TRBJ1-5; D may be TRBD1 (6 bases). V lost 5 bases to trimming and J lost 0 bases, with 11 bases between them. CDR1 is DFQATT and CDR2 is SNEGSKA in the germline V gene (reference sequence). There are 14 residues in the CDR3.

This chain uses TRBV12-1 with TRBJ1-2; the table's D call TRBD1 went unverified against the DNA. TRBV12-1 is a pseudogene segment. This CDR3 is built from 14 residues. The CDR3 nucleotides read TGTGCCAGCAGCACGGACAGGATTAACTATGGCTACACCTTC. Protein sequence: CASSTDRINYGYTF.

The chain uses TRBV5-3 and TRBJ1-5; 9 bases line up with TRBD1. TRBV5-3 has ORF status, its function being uncertain. CDR3 length equals 17 residues. Trimming removed 4 bases from V and 13 bases from J; junction bases left unmatched: 21. DNA of the CDR3: TGTGCCAGAAGCCGACGCCCTCGGGACAGGGCGGAGAGGAGGCAGCATTTT. This codes for CARSRRPRDRAERRQHF.

This clonotype was seen a handful of times. The chain is built from TRBV7-6 and TRBJ1-1; D unclear. The V end lost 4 bases, the J end lost 3 bases, and 21 bases lay between the germline ends. Germline CDR1 is SGHVS and CDR2 is FNYEAQ. The CDR3 extends over 17 amino acids. The CDR3 nucleotides are TGTGCCAGCAGCTCAACTTACTATAGGACGGGATACACTGAAGCTTTCTTT. Amino acids: CASSSTYYRTGYTEAFF.

This clonotype was observed a few times. The chain carries TRBV7-9 and TRBJ2-7; TRBD1 matches at 9 bases. V shed 0 bases, J shed 3 bases, and the junction held 3 bases outside the gene matches. The CDR3 extends over 15 amino acids. CDR1 and CDR2 (germline): SEHNR, FQNEAQ (reference sequence). CDR3 loop: CASSLAGTGIYEQYF. CDR3 nucleotides: TGTGCCAGCAGCTTAGCCGGGACAGGGATCTACGAGCAGTACTTC.

This clonotype was counted between two and nine times. The V call is TRBV4-1, the J call TRBJ1-2, with 8 bases lining up with TRBD1. CDR3 length equals 16 residues. The junction had 8 bases not matched to a gene; V was cut back by 0 bases and J by 5 bases. CDR1 MGHRA and CDR2 YSYEKL come from the germline V gene. The CDR3 coding sequence is TGCGCCAGCAGCCAAGACCAGACAGGGGTGGGATATGGCTACACCTTC. Translated: CASSQDQTGVGYGYTF.

The table lists this clonotype with many counts. This chain joins TRBV5-1 and TRBJ2-1; 11 bases align to TRBD2. The ends lost 0 bases at V and 7 bases at J; junction bases unmatched: 3. The CDR3 contains 15 residues. Germline CDR1 SGHRS, CDR2 YFSETQ. CDR3 in DNA: TGCGCCAGCAGCTTGGTAGCGGGAGGGCCTAATGAGCAGTTCTTC. This encodes CASSLVAGGPNEQFF.

This clonotype was picked up a small number of times. J is TRBJ2-7 and V is TRBV20-1; weak D call: TRBD2 (6 bases). Trimming stripped 0 bases from V and 2 bases from J, with 14 bases between. Looked up from germline, CDR1 is DFQATT and CDR2 is SNEGSKA (reference sequence). This CDR3 has 15 amino acids. This chain's CDR3 is CSARDWVAATYEQYF. CDR3 bases: TGCAGTGCTAGAGATTGGGTAGCGGCCACCTACGAGCAGTACTTC.

The chain combines TRBV24-1 with TRBJ2-3, with D tentatively TRBD1 (6 bases). V gave up 2 bases and J gave up 4 bases, with 15 bases separating them. Germline loops: CDR1 KGHDR, CDR2 SFDVKD. There are 16 residues in the CDR3. DNA of the CDR3: TGTGCCACCAGTGATTCCAAACAGGGTTTCGCAGATACGCAGTATTTT. This translates into CATSDSKQGFADTQYF.